The clone carrying this T cell receptor (beta chain) was seen only a few times. As yet, its antigen is unknown. The data are from a study of post-analysis software for immune sequencing data. Overall study context: Included among the disease courses, which were recorded for the cohort, were relapsing-remitting, secondary progressive and progressive-relapsing multiple sclerosis. Study-wide results and limits: Patients had higher frequencies than controls of roughly 5 TRBV segments, including TRBV5-6, TRBV5-1 and TRBV20-1. Normalized Chao1 diversity was significantly lower in multiple sclerosis patients than in controls. Strong same-batch co-clustering of samples appeared with F measure clustering.

Tagging with unique molecular identifiers was a feature of the TCR beta cDNA libraries. With roughly 1 to 11 million T cells as the source, a few hundred thousand cDNA molecules resulted. In TCRdb, the PCR reads were re-called with MiXCR into one record per CDR3 protein. The top ten clones hold around 1.5% of a sample with about 180,000 distinct CDR3 sequences, about 29% of them seen once. V shed 0 bases and J shed 4 bases, with 6 bases lying between them. This CDR3 has 12 amino acids. Germline CDR1 and CDR2: DFQATT and SNEGSKA (reference sequence). Sequenced sample: blood. The TCR was taken from a girl aged 5-17 years with multiple sclerosis. V usage is TRBV20-1 and J usage is TRBJ2-5; no clear D. The CDR3 spells CSARDVGETQYF. Here the CDR3 DNA reads TGCAGTGCTAGAGATGTCGGAGAGACCCAGTACTTC.